This paragraph reports one T cell receptor beta chain. This entry is derived from a study of blood T cell repertoires in COVID-19. The CDR3 is 17 amino acids. The ends lost 1 base at V and 1 base at J; junction bases unmatched: 8. From germline, CDR1 is SGHRS and CDR2 YFSETQ. The method was immunoSEQ multiplex PCR; TCRdb's version includes in-frame clones alone and lacks a portion of them. The table includes 200,000 to 250,000 clones, around nine tenths detected once. This chain links TRBV5-1 with TRBJ2-5, with TRBD2 matching 9 bases. The source is a man aged 18 to 35 with active or convalescent COVID-19. What was sequenced was peripheral blood. In DNA, the CDR3 is TGCGCCAGCAGCTTGAGTGATAGCGGGGGTTCCCAAGAGACCCAGTACTTC. Residues: CASSLSDSGGSQETQYF. Filled out from reference TRBV5-1 and TRBJ2-5, the complete variable domain reads KAGVTQTPRYLIKTRGQQVTLSCSPISGHRSVSWYQQTPGQGLQFLFEYFSETQRNKGNFPGRFSGRQFSNSRSEMNVSTLELGDSALYLCASSLSDSGGSQETQYFGPGTRLLVL.